This TCR beta chain emerged from a study of response to subunit inactivated influenza vaccine (dated by TCRdb to the late 2010s). Background for the entire study: The study used deep quantitative T cell receptor repertoire profiling to track responses to a trivalent subunit inactivated influenza vaccine.

The paper as a whole reports these results and caveats: According to the authors, only a limited number of new T cells may be recruited by each seasonal influenza vaccination.

CDR3 length: 12 amino acids, cysteine to phenylalanine. Only the CDR3 DNA stays, 36 bases, in frame from base 1. After removal of 5 bases from V and 9 bases from J, the junction retains 5 bases not matched to a gene. This clonotype showed up many times. No antigen is known for it. Per-base qualities were not stored, and no clone one base away is much larger. Library generation was performed with RT-PCR. Reads for this sample came from an Illumina HiSeq 2500. TCRdb redid the processing of the public reads, applying fastp at Q25 and MiXCR, and retained in-frame beta chains. Entries that share a CDR3 protein sequence are merged under the most common genes and DNA. Present in this sample are around 190,000 distinct CDR3 sequences, around 9% of which were seen just once. In total, the top ten clones hold approximately 10% of the sample.

Sequenced here: non-naive T cells sorted from PBMCs, sampled on the day of vaccination. This sample's cell subset or site label indicates: memory T cell fraction. Rearrangement joined TRBV12-3 or TRBV12-4 to TRBJ2-3, and 7 bases in between align with TRBD2. This receptor was obtained from a man over 45 who received an inactivated influenza vaccine. Donor details come from another sample of the same person, matched by shared clones. CDR3 reads: CASSDLGGTQYF. The bases read TGTGCCAGCAGTGACCTGGGAGGGACGCAGTATTTT.